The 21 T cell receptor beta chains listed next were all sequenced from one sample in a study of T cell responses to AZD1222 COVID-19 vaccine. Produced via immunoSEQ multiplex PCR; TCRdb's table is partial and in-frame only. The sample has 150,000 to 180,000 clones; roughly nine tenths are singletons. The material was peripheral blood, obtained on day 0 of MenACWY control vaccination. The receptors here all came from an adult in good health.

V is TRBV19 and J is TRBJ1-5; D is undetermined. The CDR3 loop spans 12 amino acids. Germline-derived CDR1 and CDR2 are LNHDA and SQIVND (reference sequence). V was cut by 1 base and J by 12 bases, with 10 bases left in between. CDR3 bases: TGTGCCAGTAGTATAGTGGATAAGCGCCAGCATTTT. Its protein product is CASSIVDKRQHF. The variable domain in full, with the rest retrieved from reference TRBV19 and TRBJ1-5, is DGGITQSPKYLFRKEGQNVTLSCEQNLNHDAMYWYRQDPGQGLRLIYYSQIVNDFQKGDIAEGYSVSREKKESFPLTVTSAQKNPTAFYLCASSIVDKRQHFGDGTRLSIL.

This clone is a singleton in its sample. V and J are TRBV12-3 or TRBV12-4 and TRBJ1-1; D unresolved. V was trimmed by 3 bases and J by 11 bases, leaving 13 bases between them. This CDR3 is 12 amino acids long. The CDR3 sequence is CASSLASGRAFF. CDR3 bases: TGTGCCAGCAGTTTGGCCTCCGGGAGGGCTTTCTTT.

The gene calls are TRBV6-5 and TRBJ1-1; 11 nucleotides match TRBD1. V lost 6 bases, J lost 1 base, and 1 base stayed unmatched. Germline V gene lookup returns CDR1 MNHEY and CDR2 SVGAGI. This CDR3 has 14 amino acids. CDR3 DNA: TGTGCCAGCAGGGGACAGGGGGAGAACACTGAAGCTTTCTTT. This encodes CASRGQGENTEAFF.

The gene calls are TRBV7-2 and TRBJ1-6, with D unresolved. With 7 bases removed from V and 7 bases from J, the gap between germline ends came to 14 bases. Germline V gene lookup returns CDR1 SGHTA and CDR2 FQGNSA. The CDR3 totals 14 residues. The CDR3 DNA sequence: TGTGCCAGCACCCCAGTCAACCTGAATTCACCCCTCCACTTT. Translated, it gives CASTPVNLNSPLHF.

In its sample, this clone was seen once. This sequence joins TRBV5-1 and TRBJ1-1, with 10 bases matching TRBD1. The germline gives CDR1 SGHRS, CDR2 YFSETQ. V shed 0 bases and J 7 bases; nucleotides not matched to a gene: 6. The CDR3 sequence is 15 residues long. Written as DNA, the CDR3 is TGCGCCAGCAGCTTGGAGGGACAGGGGCCCCTTGAAGCTTTCTTT. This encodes CASSLEGQGPLEAFF. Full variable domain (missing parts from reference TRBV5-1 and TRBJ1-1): KAGVTQTPRYLIKTRGQQVTLSCSPISGHRSVSWYQQTPGQGLQFLFEYFSETQRNKGNFPGRFSGRQFSNSRSEMNVSTLELGDSALYLCASSLEGQGPLEAFFGQGTRLTVV.

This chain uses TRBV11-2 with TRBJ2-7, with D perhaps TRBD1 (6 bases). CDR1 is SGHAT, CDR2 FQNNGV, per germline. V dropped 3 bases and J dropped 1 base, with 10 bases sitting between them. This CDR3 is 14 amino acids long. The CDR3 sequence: CASSLTGYSYEQYV. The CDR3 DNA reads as TGTGCCAGCAGCTTGACAGGTTATTCCTACGAGCAGTACGTC.

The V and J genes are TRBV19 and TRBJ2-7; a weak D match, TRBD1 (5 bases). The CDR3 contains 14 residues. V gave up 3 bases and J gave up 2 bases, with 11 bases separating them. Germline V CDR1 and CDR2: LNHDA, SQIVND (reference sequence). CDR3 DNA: TGTGCCAGTAGTATTCAGGACAACCCCTACGAGCAGTACTTC. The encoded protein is CASSIQDNPYEQYF.

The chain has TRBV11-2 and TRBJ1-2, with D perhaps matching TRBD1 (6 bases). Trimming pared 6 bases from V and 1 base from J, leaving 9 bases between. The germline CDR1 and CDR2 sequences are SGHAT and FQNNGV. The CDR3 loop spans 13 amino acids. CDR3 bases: TGTGCCAGCAGTAAGGGGGATAACTATGGCTACACCTTC. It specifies CASSKGDNYGYTF.

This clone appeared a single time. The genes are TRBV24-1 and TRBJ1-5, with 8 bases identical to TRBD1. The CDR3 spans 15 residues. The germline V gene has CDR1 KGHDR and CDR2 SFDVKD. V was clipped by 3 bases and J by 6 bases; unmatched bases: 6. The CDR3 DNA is TGTGCCACCAGTGATCCGGGGACAGGCATTCAGCCCCAGCATTTT. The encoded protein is CATSDPGTGIQPQHF.

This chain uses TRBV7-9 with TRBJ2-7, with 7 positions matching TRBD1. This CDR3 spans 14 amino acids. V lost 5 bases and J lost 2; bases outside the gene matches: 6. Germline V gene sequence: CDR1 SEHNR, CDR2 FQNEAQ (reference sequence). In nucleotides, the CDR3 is TGTGCCAGCAGCGGGACAGCGTCCCCCTACGAGCAGTACTTC. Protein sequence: CASSGTASPYEQYF.

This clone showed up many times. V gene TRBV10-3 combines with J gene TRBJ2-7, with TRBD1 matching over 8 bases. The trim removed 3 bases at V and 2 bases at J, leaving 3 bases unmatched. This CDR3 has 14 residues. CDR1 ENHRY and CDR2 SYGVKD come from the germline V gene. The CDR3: CAISDGQGPYEQYF. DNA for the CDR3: TGTGCCATCAGTGACGGACAGGGCCCCTACGAGCAGTACTTC.

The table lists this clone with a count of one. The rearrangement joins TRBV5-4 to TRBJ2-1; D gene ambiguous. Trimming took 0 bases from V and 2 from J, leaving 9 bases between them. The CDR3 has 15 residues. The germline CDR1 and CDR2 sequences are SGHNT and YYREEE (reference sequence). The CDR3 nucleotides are TGTGCCAGCAGCTTGGTTCTAGGAACCTACAATGAGCAGTTCTTC. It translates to CASSLVLGTYNEQFF.

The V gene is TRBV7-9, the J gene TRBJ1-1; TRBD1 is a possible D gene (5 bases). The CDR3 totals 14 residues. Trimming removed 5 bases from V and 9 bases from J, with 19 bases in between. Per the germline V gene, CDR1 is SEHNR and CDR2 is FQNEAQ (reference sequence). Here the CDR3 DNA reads TGTGCCAGCAGCCCGGACACGGCAGTGGTACAAGCTTTCTTT. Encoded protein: CASSPDTAVVQAFF.

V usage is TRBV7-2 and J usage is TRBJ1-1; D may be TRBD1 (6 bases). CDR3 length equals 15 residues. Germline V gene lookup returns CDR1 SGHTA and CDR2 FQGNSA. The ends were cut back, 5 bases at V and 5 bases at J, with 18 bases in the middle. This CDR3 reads CASSPARGQWTEAFF. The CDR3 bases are TGTGCCAGCAGCCCCGCCCGAGGACAGTGGACTGAAGCTTTCTTT.

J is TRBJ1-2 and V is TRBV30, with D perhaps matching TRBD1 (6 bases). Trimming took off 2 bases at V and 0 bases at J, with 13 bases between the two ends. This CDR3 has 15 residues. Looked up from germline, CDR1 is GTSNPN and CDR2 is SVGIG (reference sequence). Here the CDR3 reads CAWSLSRQANYGYTF. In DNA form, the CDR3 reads TGTGCCTGGAGTCTCTCCCGACAGGCTAACTATGGCTACACCTTC.

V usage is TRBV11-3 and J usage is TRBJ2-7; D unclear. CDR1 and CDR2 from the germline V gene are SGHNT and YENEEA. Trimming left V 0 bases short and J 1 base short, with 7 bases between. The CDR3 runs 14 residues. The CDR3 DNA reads TGTGCCAGCAGCTTAGACGCTATATCCTACGAGCAGTACTTC. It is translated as CASSLDAISYEQYF.

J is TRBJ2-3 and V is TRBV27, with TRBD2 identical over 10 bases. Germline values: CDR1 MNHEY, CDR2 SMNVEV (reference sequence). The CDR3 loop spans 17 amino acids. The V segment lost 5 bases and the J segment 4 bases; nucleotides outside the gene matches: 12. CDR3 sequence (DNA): TGTGCCAGCAGTACGCCCTTCGGACTAGCGGACGCAGATACGCAGTATTTT. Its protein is CASSTPFGLADADTQYF.

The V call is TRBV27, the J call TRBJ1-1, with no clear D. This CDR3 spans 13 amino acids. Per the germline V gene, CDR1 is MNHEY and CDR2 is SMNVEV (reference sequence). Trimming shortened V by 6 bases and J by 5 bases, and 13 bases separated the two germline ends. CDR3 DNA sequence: TGTGCCAGCAGCTCACTTTTTGATACTGAAGCTTTCTTT. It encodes CASSSLFDTEAFF.

CDR3 DNA: TGTGCCAGCAGCTTGGCTGTCAACACTGAAGCTTTCTTT. Its protein product is CASSLAVNTEAFF. The V and J genes are TRBV5-4 and TRBJ1-1, with no clear D. V lost 0 bases to trimming and J lost 2 bases, with 5 bases between them. In germline, CDR1 is SGHNT, CDR2 YYREEE (reference sequence). The CDR3 is 13 residues long.

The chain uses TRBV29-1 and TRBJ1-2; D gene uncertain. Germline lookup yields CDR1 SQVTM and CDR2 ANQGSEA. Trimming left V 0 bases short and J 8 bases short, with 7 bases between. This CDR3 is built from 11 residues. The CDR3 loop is CSVEERLGYTF. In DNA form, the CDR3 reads TGCAGCGTTGAAGAACGGCTCGGCTACACCTTC.

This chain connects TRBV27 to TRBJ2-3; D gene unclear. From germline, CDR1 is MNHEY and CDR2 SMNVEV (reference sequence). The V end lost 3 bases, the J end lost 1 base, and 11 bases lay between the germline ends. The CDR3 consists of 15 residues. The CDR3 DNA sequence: TGTGCCAGCAGTTTCAATCCCAGAGGCACAGATACGCAGTATTTT. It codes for CASSFNPRGTDTQYF.